The T cell receptor beta chain described here comes from a study of cytomegalovirus exposure and HLA in healthy donors. Study information: The approximately 120 validation repertoires used the same platform as the 650 to 850 first-cohort repertoires, a later analysis reported.

Trimming shortened V by 4 bases and J by 3 bases, and 15 bases separated the two germline ends. The CDR3 spans 16 residues. The germline CDR1 and CDR2 sequences are LNHDA and SQIVND (reference sequence). Comments on this clone: Its antigen is still unknown.

Measured with immunoSEQ multiplex PCR; TCRdb has only the in-frame clones, and not every one. There are some 100,000 clones in the sample; 88% occur only once, and 4.4% lies in the top ten. Study-level points and caveats: The study designated roughly 150 TCR beta chains cytomegalovirus-associated.

The sample consisted of PBMCs. The TCR comes from a young man in good health and CMV-seropositive. The chain carries TRBV19 and TRBJ2-2; D might be TRBD1 (7 bases). The CDR3 reads CASSTAGQIDTGELFF. DNA of the CDR3: TGTGCCAGTAGTACGGCGGGACAGATCGACACCGGGGAGCTGTTTTTT.